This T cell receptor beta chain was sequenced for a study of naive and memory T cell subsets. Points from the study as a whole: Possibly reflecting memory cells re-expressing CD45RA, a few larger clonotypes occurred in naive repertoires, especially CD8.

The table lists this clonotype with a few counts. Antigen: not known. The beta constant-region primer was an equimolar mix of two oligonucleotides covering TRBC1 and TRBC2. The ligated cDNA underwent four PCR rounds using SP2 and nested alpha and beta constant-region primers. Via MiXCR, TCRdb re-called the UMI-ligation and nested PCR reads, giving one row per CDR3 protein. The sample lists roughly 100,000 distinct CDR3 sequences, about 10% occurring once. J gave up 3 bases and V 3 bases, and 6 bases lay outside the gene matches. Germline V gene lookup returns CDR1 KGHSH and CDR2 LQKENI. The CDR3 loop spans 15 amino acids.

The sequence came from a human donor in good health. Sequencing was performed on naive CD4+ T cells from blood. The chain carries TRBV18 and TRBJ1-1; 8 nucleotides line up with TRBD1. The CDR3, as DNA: TGTGCCAGCTCACCGACAGGGGACGGATACACTGAAGCTTTCTTT. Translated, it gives CASSPTGDGYTEAFF.